A selection of T cell receptor beta chains follows, all from one sample in a study of Ad26.COV2.S vaccination and SARS-CoV-2 variants. Only in-frame clones appear in the TCRdb table, and some are missing; sequencing was by immunoSEQ multiplex PCR. This sample has some 520,000 clones, with around nine tenths found just once. The input for sequencing was peripheral blood, taken in a trial of Ad26.COV2.S vaccine versus placebo. These receptors were taken from a person aged 18-60 years who received the Ad26.COV2.S COVID-19 vaccine or a placebo. Both conserved end residues are part of each CDR3. D genes are given only for firm matches. Clone size is given for some rows only: seen once, a few or many times, or a class if the clone is expanded.

clone_size: NA
j_call: TRBJ2-7
v_call: TRBV5-6
d_call: NA
cdr3_nt: TGTGCCAGCAGTTCCACCGCGTTAGTCGAGCAGTACTTC
cdr3_aa: CASSSTALVEQYF

clone_size: NA
j_call: TRBJ2-1
v_call: TRBV27
d_call: TRBD1
cdr3_nt: TGTGCCAGCAGTCGCCGCCGGACAGGGGCCGAGGAGCAGTTCTTC
cdr3_aa: CASSRRRTGAEEQFF

clone_size: NA
j_call: TRBJ1-4
v_call: TRBV7-6
d_call: TRBD1
cdr3_nt: TGTGCCAGCAGCCTGACAGGGGGTGATCAAAAACTGTTTTTT
cdr3_aa: CASSLTGGDQKLFF

clone_size: NA
j_call: TRBJ1-1
v_call: TRBV5-6
d_call: NA
cdr3_nt: TGTGCCAGCAGCAGGACAGTCGAAGCTTTCTTT
cdr3_aa: CASSRTVEAFF

clone_size: few
j_call: TRBJ1-2
v_call: TRBV5-6
d_call: NA
cdr3_nt: TGTGCCAGCAGCTCAGTGGGGTATGGCTACACCTTC
cdr3_aa: CASSSVGYGYTF

clone_size: NA
j_call: TRBJ2-3
v_call: TRBV11-3
d_call: TRBD2
cdr3_nt: TGTGCCAGCAGCTTAGTATTTAGCGGGAGTGGTGCAGATACGCAGTATTTT
cdr3_aa: CASSLVFSGSGADTQYF

clone_size: NA
j_call: TRBJ2-1
v_call: TRBV7-6
d_call: NA
cdr3_nt: TGTGCCAGCAGCTTAGCCCTAACTAGCTTCAATGAGCAGTTCTTC
cdr3_aa: CASSLALTSFNEQFF

clone_size: NA
j_call: TRBJ1-1
v_call: TRBV28
d_call: NA
cdr3_nt: TGTGCCAGCAGTTTATCGTTCTGGGACACTGAAGCTTTCTTT
cdr3_aa: CASSLSFWDTEAFF

clone_size: few
j_call: TRBJ2-7
v_call: TRBV10-2
d_call: NA
cdr3_nt: TGCGCCACCTCAGAGAGTGGCCTGCTCTACGAGCAGTACTTC
cdr3_aa: CATSESGLLYEQYF

clone_size: NA
j_call: TRBJ1-5
v_call: TRBV28
d_call: NA
cdr3_nt: TGTGCCAGCAGTTTATCCAGTCAGCCCCAGCATTTT
cdr3_aa: CASSLSSQPQHF

clone_size: NA
j_call: TRBJ1-1
v_call: TRBV3-1/TRBV3-2
d_call: NA
cdr3_nt: TGTGCCAGCAGCCAAGTTGGCAGTAACACTGAAGCTTTCTTT
cdr3_aa: CASSQVGSNTEAFF

clone_size: NA
j_call: TRBJ2-1
v_call: TRBV7-3
d_call: TRBD2
cdr3_nt: TGTGCCAGCAGCTCAGCTAGCGGGTTCAATGAGCAGTTCTTC
cdr3_aa: CASSSASGFNEQFF

clone_size: NA
j_call: TRBJ2-1
v_call: TRBV19
d_call: TRBD2
cdr3_nt: TGTGCCAGTAGTATAGAGGGACTAGCGGGGGGGTACAATGAGCAGTTCTTC
cdr3_aa: CASSIEGLAGGYNEQFF

clone_size: NA
j_call: TRBJ1-5
v_call: TRBV18
d_call: TRBD1
cdr3_nt: TGTGCCAGCTCGCCGGACAGGGGTGGTCAGCCCCAGCATTTT
cdr3_aa: CASSPDRGGQPQHF

clone_size: NA
j_call: TRBJ1-1
v_call: TRBV6-5
d_call: NA
cdr3_nt: TGTGCCAGCAGGGACGGACGGAGGTGGGCTTTCTTT
cdr3_aa: CASRDGRRWAFF

clone_size: NA
j_call: TRBJ1-1
v_call: TRBV9
d_call: NA
cdr3_nt: TGTGCCAGCAGCGTAGGGGTAGGGTCCCCTGAAGCTTTCTTT
cdr3_aa: CASSVGVGSPEAFF

clone_size: NA
j_call: TRBJ2-3
v_call: TRBV2
d_call: TRBD1
cdr3_nt: TGTGCCAGCGCCGACATGCGGACAGGGTCAGATACGCAGTATTTT
cdr3_aa: CASADMRTGSDTQYF

clone_size: once
j_call: TRBJ2-5
v_call: TRBV5-6
d_call: NA
cdr3_nt: TGTGCCAGCAGTCTTAACGGTGGAAACCAAGAGACCCAGTACTTC
cdr3_aa: CASSLNGGNQETQYF

clone_size: NA
j_call: TRBJ2-4
v_call: TRBV28
d_call: TRBD2
cdr3_nt: TGTGCCAGCAGCCCGCCGGGACTAGCGGGGCTAGCCAAAAACATTCAGTACTTC
cdr3_aa: CASSPPGLAGLAKNIQYF

clone_size: NA
j_call: TRBJ2-2
v_call: TRBV10-3
d_call: TRBD2
cdr3_nt: TGTGCCGCTCACTCCCAAGGGGAGGGACACACCGGGGAGCTGTTTTTT
cdr3_aa: CAAHSQGEGHTGELFF

clone_size: NA
j_call: TRBJ2-5
v_call: TRBV5-1
d_call: NA
cdr3_nt: TGCGCCAGCAGCTTTACCCCCCGGTCCCAAGAGACCCAGTACTTC
cdr3_aa: CASSFTPRSQETQYF

clone_size: NA
j_call: TRBJ1-5
v_call: TRBV28
d_call: NA
cdr3_nt: TGTGCCAGCGGTGGCCGAAAAAATCAGCCCCAGCATTTT
cdr3_aa: CASGGRKNQPQHF

clone_size: NA
j_call: TRBJ2-5
v_call: TRBV19
d_call: TRBD1
cdr3_nt: TGTGCCAGTAGTACCACTACGGGACAGATGGAGACCCAGTACTTC
cdr3_aa: CASSTTTGQMETQYF

clone_size: NA
j_call: TRBJ2-3
v_call: TRBV27
d_call: NA
cdr3_nt: TGTGCCAGCAAGTCCACCTTATCCACAGATACGCAGTATTTT
cdr3_aa: CASKSTLSTDTQYF

clone_size: NA
j_call: TRBJ1-2
v_call: TRBV5-1
d_call: TRBD1
cdr3_nt: TGCGCCAGCAGCTTGGGAGACAGGGTAGGCTATGGCTACACCTTC
cdr3_aa: CASSLGDRVGYGYTF

clone_size: NA
j_call: TRBJ2-7
v_call: TRBV28
d_call: NA
cdr3_nt: TGTGCCAGCAGTCCGCCTCTGCCCTACGAGCAGTACTTC
cdr3_aa: CASSPPLPYEQYF

clone_size: NA
j_call: TRBJ1-2
v_call: TRBV5-1
d_call: NA
cdr3_nt: TGCGCCAGCAGCATCCTAGGACAGTATGGCTACACCTTC
cdr3_aa: CASSILGQYGYTF

clone_size: NA
j_call: TRBJ1-1
v_call: TRBV6-5
d_call: NA
cdr3_nt: TGTGCCAGCAGTTACAGGGAGGCCACTGAAGCTTTCTTT
cdr3_aa: CASSYREATEAFF

clone_size: NA
j_call: TRBJ2-3
v_call: TRBV7-9
d_call: TRBD1
cdr3_nt: TGTGCCAGCAGCTCAACCGGGACAGGGGGTCGGGATACGCAGTATTTT
cdr3_aa: CASSSTGTGGRDTQYF

clone_size: NA
j_call: TRBJ2-3
v_call: TRBV29-1
d_call: TRBD1
cdr3_nt: TGCAGCGTTGGGAGGCAGGGGGCAGATACGCAGTATTTT
cdr3_aa: CSVGRQGADTQYF

clone_size: NA
j_call: TRBJ2-3
v_call: TRBV10-3
d_call: NA
cdr3_nt: TGTGCCAGCGGGACAGATACGCAGTATTTT
cdr3_aa: CASGTDTQYF

clone_size: once
j_call: TRBJ1-1
v_call: TRBV7-9
d_call: NA
cdr3_nt: TGTGCCAGCAGCCGCCCCCAGGGGGAAGCTTTCTTT
cdr3_aa: CASSRPQGEAFF

clone_size: NA
j_call: TRBJ1-2
v_call: TRBV4-2
d_call: NA
cdr3_nt: TGTGCCAGCAGCCAAGATAGGGGGGGCTATGGCTACACCTTC
cdr3_aa: CASSQDRGGYGYTF

clone_size: NA
j_call: TRBJ2-2
v_call: TRBV28
d_call: NA
cdr3_nt: TGTGCCAGCAGTTATTGGGGGATCACGGGACTCGTCCACACCGGGGAGCTGTTTTTT
cdr3_aa: CASSYWGITGLVHTGELFF

clone_size: NA
j_call: TRBJ1-1
v_call: TRBV19
d_call: NA
cdr3_nt: TGTGCCAGTAGTATCATGGCGAACACTGAAGCTTTCTTT
cdr3_aa: CASSIMANTEAFF

clone_size: NA
j_call: TRBJ2-6
v_call: TRBV6-5
d_call: NA
cdr3_nt: TGTGCCAGCAGTTACTATTCTTCCGGGGCCAACGTCCTGACTTTC
cdr3_aa: CASSYYSSGANVLTF

clone_size: NA
j_call: TRBJ2-2
v_call: TRBV10-3
d_call: NA
cdr3_nt: TGTGCCATCAGCGGGTACGGCGGGGAGCTGTTTTTT
cdr3_aa: CAISGYGGELFF

clone_size: NA
j_call: TRBJ2-6
v_call: TRBV9
d_call: TRBD1
cdr3_nt: TGTGCCAGCAGTCCTATCCCTCGGGACAGGGGCTCTGGGGCCAACGTCCTGACTTTC
cdr3_aa: CASSPIPRDRGSGANVLTF